This T cell receptor (beta chain) is from a study of early T cells in non-severe SARS-CoV-2 infection. Study results and limitations: Missing private and CD4 specificities, VDJdb matching favored anti-spike CD8 responses.

As part of library construction, unique molecular identifiers were attached to individual cDNA molecules. TCRdb itself ran the 5' RACE reads through MiXCR, one entry per CDR3 protein. The profile shows more than 25,000 distinct CDR3 sequences, roughly 9.7% of them singletons. CDR1 is SGHTA, CDR2 FQGNSA, per germline. The V segment lost 3 bases and the J segment 0 bases; nucleotides outside the gene matches: 10. CDR3 length: 17 amino acids. This clonotype was recorded at least ten times. As yet, its antigen is unknown. Sequencing input: whole blood. The receptor was derived from an adult who was a healthcare worker with PCR-confirmed SARS-CoV-2 infection or an uninfected control (not recorded which). The chain employs TRBV7-2 and TRBJ1-2, with TRBD1 matching over 7 bases. CDR3 in DNA: TGTGCCAGCAGCTTTGGGGCCGGGACAGAAGCTAACTATGGCTACACCTTC. Its translation is CASSFGAGTEANYGYTF.